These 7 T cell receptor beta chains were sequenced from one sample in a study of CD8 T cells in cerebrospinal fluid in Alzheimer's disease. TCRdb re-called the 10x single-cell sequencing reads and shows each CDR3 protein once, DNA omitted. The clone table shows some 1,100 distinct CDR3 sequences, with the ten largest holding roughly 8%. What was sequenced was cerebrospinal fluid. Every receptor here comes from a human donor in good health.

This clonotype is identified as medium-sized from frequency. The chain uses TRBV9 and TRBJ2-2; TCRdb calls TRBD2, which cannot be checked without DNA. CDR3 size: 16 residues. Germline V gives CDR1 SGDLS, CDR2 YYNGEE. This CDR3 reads CASSPGRTSGTGELFF.

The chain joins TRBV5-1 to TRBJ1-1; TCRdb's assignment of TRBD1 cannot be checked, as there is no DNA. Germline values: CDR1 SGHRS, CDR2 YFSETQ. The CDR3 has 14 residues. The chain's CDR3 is CASSPTTGTTEAFF.

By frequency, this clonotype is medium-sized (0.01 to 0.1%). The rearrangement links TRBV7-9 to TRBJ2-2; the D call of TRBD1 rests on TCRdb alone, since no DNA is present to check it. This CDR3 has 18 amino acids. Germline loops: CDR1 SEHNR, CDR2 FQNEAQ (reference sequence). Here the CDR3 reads CASSFISTSGRGGGELFF. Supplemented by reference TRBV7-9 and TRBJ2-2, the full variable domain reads DTGVSQNPRHKITKRGQNVTFRCDPISEHNRLYWYRQTLGQGPEFLTYFQNEAQLEKSRLLSDRFSAERPKGSFSTLEIQRTEQGDSAMYLCASSFISTSGRGGGELFFGEGSRLTVL.

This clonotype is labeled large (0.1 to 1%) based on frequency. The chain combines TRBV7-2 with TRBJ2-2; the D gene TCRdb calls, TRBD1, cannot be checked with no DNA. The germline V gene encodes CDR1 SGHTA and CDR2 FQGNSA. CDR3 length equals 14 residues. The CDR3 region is CASSSTGVTGELFF.

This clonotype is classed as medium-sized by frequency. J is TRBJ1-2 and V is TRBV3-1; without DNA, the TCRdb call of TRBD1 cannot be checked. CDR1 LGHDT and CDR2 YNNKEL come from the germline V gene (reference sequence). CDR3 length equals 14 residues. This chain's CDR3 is CASSQDAGVNGYTF.

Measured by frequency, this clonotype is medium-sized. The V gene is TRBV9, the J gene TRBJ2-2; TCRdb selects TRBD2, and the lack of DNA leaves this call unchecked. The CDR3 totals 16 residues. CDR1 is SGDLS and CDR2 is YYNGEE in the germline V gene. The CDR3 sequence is CASSVGTSGNTGELFF.

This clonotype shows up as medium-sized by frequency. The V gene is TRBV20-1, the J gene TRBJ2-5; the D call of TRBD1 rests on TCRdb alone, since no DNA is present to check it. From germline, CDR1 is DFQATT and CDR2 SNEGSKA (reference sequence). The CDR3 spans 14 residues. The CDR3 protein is CSAETGSVGETQYF.